These 23 T cell receptor beta chains were sequenced from one sample in a study of cytomegalovirus exposure and HLA in healthy donors. PCR involved 60 Vbeta and 13 Jbeta primers. Using immunoSEQ multiplex PCR, the repertoire was profiled, and TCRdb retains in-frame clones only, with some absent. Here the sample spans 150,000 to 200,000 clones, around four fifths being singletons. Material: PBMCs. The receptor source for this set is a woman aged 25 to 45 in good health and CMV-seronegative.

CDR3 DNA sequence: TGTGCCAGCAGCTCTTCCCCCCGGGGACAGACTCAAGAGACCCAGTACTTC. Protein sequence: CASSSSPRGQTQETQYF. V gene TRBV7-8 combines with J gene TRBJ2-5; 7 positions agree with TRBD1. The germline V gene has CDR1 SGHVS and CDR2 FQNEAQ. This CDR3 spans 17 amino acids. J lost 2 bases, V lost 4 bases, and 13 bases had no gene match.

This chain uses TRBV7-3 with TRBJ1-1; D is perhaps TRBD1 (5 bases). Trimming pared 1 base from V and 1 base from J, leaving 10 bases between. Germline-derived CDR1 and CDR2 are SGHTA and FQGTGA. The length of the CDR3 is 15 residues. CDR3 in DNA: TGTGCCAGCAGCTTAAGCGGGGGTAGGAACACTGAAGCTTTCTTT. Translated: CASSLSGGRNTEAFF.

The chain employs TRBV5-1 and TRBJ2-2, with TRBD1 matching over 9 bases. Germline loops: CDR1 SGHRS, CDR2 YFSETQ. V lost 4 bases to trimming and J lost 1 base; unmatched junction nucleotides: 5. The CDR3 totals 16 residues. The CDR3 reads CASSGQGSGNTGELFF. For the CDR3, the DNA is TGCGCCAGCAGCGGACAGGGGAGCGGGAACACCGGGGAGCTGTTTTTT.

This chain links TRBV19 with TRBJ2-1, with a tentative D call TRBD2 (5 bases). Per the germline V gene, CDR1 is LNHDA and CDR2 is SQIVND (reference sequence). V gave up 0 bases and J gave up 9 bases, with 12 bases separating them. The CDR3 is made up of 14 amino acids. The CDR3 DNA reads TGTGCCAGTAGTATAGATTCCACCCGGGGTGAGCAGTTCTTC. This translates into CASSIDSTRGEQFF. Looking up the rest from reference TRBV19 and TRBJ2-1 gives the full variable domain: DGGITQSPKYLFRKEGQNVTLSCEQNLNHDAMYWYRQDPGQGLRLIYYSQIVNDFQKGDIAEGYSVSREKKESFPLTVTSAQKNPTAFYLCASSIDSTRGEQFFGPGTRLTVL.

The J gene is TRBJ2-1, the V gene TRBV6-1, with a tentative D call TRBD2 (6 bases). From germline, CDR1 is MNHNS and CDR2 SASEGT. This CDR3 is built from 14 residues. Trimming stripped 4 bases from V and 1 base from J, with 8 bases between. The CDR3 here is CASSVSGSYNEQFF. CDR3 bases: TGTGCCAGCAGTGTTAGCGGTTCCTACAATGAGCAGTTCTTC.

This chain uses TRBV9 with TRBJ1-3; 7 nucleotides line up with TRBD1. V dropped 1 base and J dropped 0; count of bases not matched to a gene: 10. Germline V gene lookup returns CDR1 SGDLS and CDR2 YYNGEE. The length of the CDR3 is 18 residues. CDR3: CASSVYDRDSISGNTIYF. Written as DNA, the CDR3 is TGTGCCAGCAGCGTATACGATAGGGACAGTATCTCTGGAAACACCATATATTTT.

The chain links TRBV19 to TRBJ1-3, with a weak D call TRBD1 (5 bases). The CDR3 sequence is 15 residues long. Trimming removed 7 bases from V and 0 bases from J, with 13 bases in between. CDR1 is LNHDA, CDR2 SQIVND, per germline (reference sequence). CDR3: CASTRVYDSGNTIYF. The CDR3 coding sequence is TGTGCCAGTACCAGGGTCTACGACTCTGGAAACACCATATATTTT.

The CDR3 spells CAFQLAGFPNEQFF. CDR3 in DNA: TGTGCCTTCCAACTAGCGGGGTTCCCCAATGAGCAGTTCTTC. This sequence joins TRBV6-1 and TRBJ2-1, with 10 bases fitting TRBD2. The V and J ends lost 11 bases and 6 bases, in that order; junction bases with no gene match: 10. Germline-derived CDR1 and CDR2 are MNHNS and SASEGT. The CDR3 runs 14 residues.

J is TRBJ2-2 and V is TRBV4-2, with 7 bases lining up with TRBD2. V dropped 0 bases and J dropped 7; count of bases not matched to a gene: 5. This CDR3 region has 15 residues. From germline, CDR1 is LGHNA and CDR2 YNFKEQ. In nucleotides, the CDR3 is TGTGCCAGCAGCCAAGACGGCCTAGCGGTCGGGGAGCTGTTTTTT. Translating it yields CASSQDGLAVGELFF.

The chain joins TRBV19 to TRBJ1-6, with 9 bases identical to TRBD1. The V gene end was trimmed by 5 bases and the J gene end by 9 bases; junction bases not matched to a gene: 5. CDR3 length equals 14 residues. CDR1 is LNHDA and CDR2 is SQIVND in the germline V gene (reference sequence). The CDR3 DNA sequence: TGTGCCAGTAGTCTCGGGACAGGGAGTTCACCCCTCCACTTT. As protein: CASSLGTGSSPLHF.

This clone occurred once. This chain connects TRBV7-7 to TRBJ1-1, with TRBD1 identical over 7 bases. Germline V gene data show CDR1 as SSHAT and CDR2 as FNYEAQ (reference sequence). This CDR3 is built from 16 residues. V lost 5 bases to trimming and J lost 4 bases; unmatched junction nucleotides: 13. CDR3 coding DNA: TGTGCCAGCAGCCCCTGCCCTACAGGGGTGCTCACTGAAGCTTTCTTT. It codes for CASSPCPTGVLTEAFF.

This chain links TRBV7-9 with TRBJ1-1; 7 bases agree with TRBD1. Germline CDR1 and CDR2: SEHNR and FQNEAQ (reference sequence). J lost 0 bases, V lost 3 bases, and 7 bases had no gene match. This CDR3 has 16 residues. The CDR3 DNA sequence: TGTGCCAGCAGCTTCACCCATGGGACAGTGAACACTGAAGCTTTCTTT. Protein: CASSFTHGTVNTEAFF.

This clone was recorded once. The V and J genes are TRBV5-6 and TRBJ1-4; D remains ambiguous. V shed 1 base and J shed 2 bases, with 3 bases lying between them. Germline CDR1 SGHDT, CDR2 YYEEEE. This CDR3 is built from 13 residues. The CDR3 bases are TGTGCCAGCAGCTTGCGGACTAATGAAAAACTGTTTTTT. It is translated as CASSLRTNEKLFF.

The chain links TRBV6-6 to TRBJ2-1, with D possibly TRBD2 on 6 matching bases. CDR1 MNHNY and CDR2 SVGAGI come from the germline V gene (reference sequence). V was trimmed by 5 bases and J by 0 bases, leaving 11 bases between them. This CDR3 is 15 amino acids long. CDR3 nucleotide sequence: TGTGCCAGCAGTGAGGAGGGTCCCTCCTACAATGAGCAGTTCTTC. This codes for CASSEEGPSYNEQFF.

The V call is TRBV4-2, the J call TRBJ2-7; D is perhaps TRBD2 (6 bases). The CDR3 is made up of 13 amino acids. The germline V gene has CDR1 LGHNA and CDR2 YNFKEQ. The ends were cut back, 1 base at V and 6 bases at J, with 10 bases in the middle. CDR3 in DNA: TGTGCCAGCAGCCAAGGACTAGATGGCGAGCAGTACTTC. Its translation is CASSQGLDGEQYF.

This clone was observed a few times. The chain couples TRBV9 to TRBJ2-5, with 7 bases matching TRBD2. This CDR3 is built from 17 residues. CDR1 is SGDLS, CDR2 YYNGEE, per germline. Trimming took 4 bases from V and 1 from J; bases not matched to a gene: 13. The CDR3 DNA is TGTGCCAGCAGCCCTCGCCACCGGGACTACGGCCAAGAGACCCAGTACTTC. Amino acid sequence: CASSPRHRDYGQETQYF.

This clone was seen only a few times. This chain joins TRBV6-6 and TRBJ2-5, with 8 bases lining up with TRBD2. This CDR3 contains 14 residues. The ends lost 6 bases at V and 5 bases at J; junction bases unmatched: 8. In germline, CDR1 is MNHNY, CDR2 SVGAGI (reference sequence). The CDR3 here is CASRPLAGLETQYF. Here the CDR3 DNA reads TGTGCCAGCAGACCGCTAGCGGGTTTGGAGACCCAGTACTTC.

This sequence joins TRBV5-4 and TRBJ1-2; 8 bases align to TRBD1. Germline values: CDR1 SGHNT, CDR2 YYREEE (reference sequence). Trimming took 4 bases from V and 3 from J; bases not matched to a gene: 11. CDR3 length: 16 amino acids. CDR3 sequence reads: CASSLAGQGSYYGYTF. Here the CDR3 DNA reads TGTGCCAGCAGCCTGGCTGGACAGGGCTCCTACTATGGCTACACCTTC.

The chain employs TRBV27 and TRBJ2-7; possibly TRBD1 for D (6 bases). Germline CDR1 is MNHEY and CDR2 is SMNVEV (reference sequence). Trimming cost V 10 bases and J 2 bases, with 15 bases left between them. The CDR3 runs to 13 residues. The CDR3 DNA reads as TGTGCCACCAAAAGGACAGTAACCTACGAGCAGTACTTC. It yields the protein CATKRTVTYEQYF.

The rearrangement uses TRBV6-1 and TRBJ1-1; D not certain. The V end was cut by 8 bases, the J end by 0 bases, with 13 bases between. The CDR3 is 14 amino acids. The germline V gene has CDR1 MNHNS and CDR2 SASEGT. In DNA, the CDR3 is TGTGCCAGCCAAGACCCGGGGATGAACACTGAAGCTTTCTTT. It codes for CASQDPGMNTEAFF.

This chain uses TRBV19 with TRBJ1-2; a weak D match, TRBD1 (5 bases). CDR1 and CDR2 from the germline V gene are LNHDA and SQIVND (reference sequence). This CDR3 region has 13 residues. Trimming stripped 2 bases from V and 6 bases from J, with 10 bases between. CDR3 amino acids: CASSITGEHGYTF. CDR3 sequence (DNA): TGTGCCAGTAGTATAACGGGGGAGCATGGCTACACCTTC.

The rearrangement uses TRBV7-2 and TRBJ2-1; 14 bases line up with TRBD2. The CDR3 sequence is 18 residues long. J lost 2 bases, V lost 1 base, and 4 bases had no gene match. Germline CDR1 SGHTA, CDR2 FQGNSA. CDR3 sequence reads: CASSLEGTSGGAYNEQFF. The CDR3 DNA sequence: TGTGCCAGCAGCTTAGAGGGGACTAGCGGGGGAGCCTACAATGAGCAGTTCTTC.

This rearrangement joins TRBV5-1 to TRBJ2-5; 9 bases agree with TRBD1. This CDR3 has 15 residues. CDR1 is SGHRS and CDR2 is YFSETQ in the germline V gene. Trimming cost V 5 bases and J 1 base; bases outside gene matches: 6. CDR3 residues: CASSEGQGPQETQYF. CDR3 DNA sequence: TGCGCCAGCAGTGAGGGACAGGGACCCCAAGAGACCCAGTACTTC.